These 7 T cell receptor beta chains share one sample of origin, sequenced in a study of OX40 agonist ivuxolimab in advanced cancers. Measured with immunoSEQ multiplex PCR; TCRdb has only the in-frame clones, and not every one. Here the sample spans about 12,000 clones, 70% to 80% being singletons. The specimen was CD4+ or CD8+ T cells sorted from blood, collected in a trial of the OX40 agonist ivuxolimab. These receptor sequences come from an adult with an advanced solid tumor such as melanoma, head and neck, liver or kidney cancer.

The chain combines TRBV4-1 with TRBJ1-5, with TRBD1 as a possible D gene (6 bases). From germline, CDR1 is MGHRA and CDR2 YSYEKL. Deletions cut 3 bases from V and 4 bases from J, with 10 bases between. The CDR3 has 14 amino acids. The CDR3 DNA reads as TGCGCCAGCAGCCAGACAGGAGAGAATCAGCCCCAGCATTTT. It codes for CASSQTGENQPQHF.

The chain has TRBV9 and TRBJ1-6; no clear D. V lost 2 bases and J 6 bases, leaving 9 bases between the germline ends. The CDR3 is made up of 14 amino acids. The germline V gene has CDR1 SGDLS and CDR2 YYNGEE. The CDR3 sequence is CASSVGGINSPLHF. CDR3 nucleotide sequence: TGTGCCAGCAGCGTGGGAGGGATTAATTCACCCCTCCACTTT.

V usage is TRBV27 and J usage is TRBJ2-2; 10 positions agree with TRBD2. Germline values: CDR1 MNHEY, CDR2 SMNVEV (reference sequence). CDR3 length equals 15 residues. Germline trimming cut 5 bases from V and 3 bases from J; bases unmatched to any gene: 3. The CDR3, as DNA: TGTGCCAGCAGTCTCGGACTAGCGGACACCGGGGAGCTGTTTTTT. This codes for CASSLGLADTGELFF.

V gene TRBV28 combines with J gene TRBJ2-7, with 7 bases matching TRBD1. Germline-derived CDR1 and CDR2 are MDHEN and SYDVKM. Unmatched junction bases numbered 6, after V lost 3 bases and J lost 4 bases. The CDR3 sequence is 14 residues long. The CDR3 reads CASSFPGGIYEQYF. CDR3 in DNA: TGTGCCAGCAGTTTTCCAGGGGGTATATACGAGCAGTACTTC.

This chain uses TRBV28 with TRBJ2-7; D is tentatively TRBD1 or TRBD2 (5 bases each). The V gene lost 3 bases and the J gene lost 3 bases, with 12 bases spanning the gap. CDR3 length: 14 amino acids. The V gene's germline CDR1 is MDHEN and CDR2 SYDVKM. CDR3 nucleotides: TGTGCCAGCAGTTTGGGGACCTCCGGCTACGAGCAGTACTTC. Protein: CASSLGTSGYEQYF.

In its sample, this clone is medium-sized. This sequence joins TRBV30 and TRBJ2-5, with D tentatively TRBD2 (5 bases). Germline CDR1 reads GTSNPN; CDR2 reads SVGIG (reference sequence). There are 14 residues in the CDR3. Trimming removed 0 bases from V and 3 bases from J, with 11 bases in between. CDR3: CAWSVSTGKETQYF. The CDR3 DNA reads TGTGCCTGGAGTGTATCCACCGGGAAAGAGACCCAGTACTTC.

The chain combines TRBV18 with TRBJ2-2; D call uncertain. Germline loops: CDR1 KGHSH, CDR2 LQKENI. The CDR3 totals 13 residues. The ends were cut back, 0 bases at V and 6 bases at J, with 5 bases in the middle. This chain's CDR3 is CASSPPVAGELFF. The CDR3 DNA is TGTGCCAGCTCACCACCGGTGGCCGGGGAGCTGTTTTTT. Looking up the rest from reference TRBV18 and TRBJ2-2 gives the full variable domain: NAGVMQNPRHLVRRRGQEARLRCSPMKGHSHVYWYRQLPEEGLKFMVYLQKENIIDESGMPKERFSAEFPKEGPSILRIQQVVRGDSAAYFCASSPPVAGELFFGEGSRLTVL.